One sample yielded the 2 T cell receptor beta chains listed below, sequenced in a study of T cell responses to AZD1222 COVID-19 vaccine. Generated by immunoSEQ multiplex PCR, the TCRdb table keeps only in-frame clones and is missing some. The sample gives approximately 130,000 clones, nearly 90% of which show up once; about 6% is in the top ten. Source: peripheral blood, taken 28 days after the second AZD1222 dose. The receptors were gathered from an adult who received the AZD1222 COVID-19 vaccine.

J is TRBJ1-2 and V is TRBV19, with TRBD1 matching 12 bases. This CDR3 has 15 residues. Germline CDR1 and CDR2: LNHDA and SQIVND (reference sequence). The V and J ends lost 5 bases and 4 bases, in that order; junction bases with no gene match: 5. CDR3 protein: CASSSGTGGSYGYTF. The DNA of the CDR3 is TGTGCCAGTAGTTCAGGGACAGGGGGCAGCTATGGCTACACCTTC.

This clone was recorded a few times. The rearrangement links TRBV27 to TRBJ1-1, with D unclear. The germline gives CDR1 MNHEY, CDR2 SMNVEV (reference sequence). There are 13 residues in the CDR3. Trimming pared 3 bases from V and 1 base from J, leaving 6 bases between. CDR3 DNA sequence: TGTGCCAGCAGTTTGTGGCCGAACACTGAAGCTTTCTTT. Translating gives CASSLWPNTEAFF.